This T cell receptor (beta chain) originates from a study of blood T cell repertoires in COVID-19. Germline V gene data show CDR1 as SGHNT and CDR2 as YYREEE (reference sequence). V was clipped by 4 bases and J by 9 bases; unmatched bases: 9. This CDR3 is built from 15 residues. Original data processing: Scientists estimated how many nucleated cells there were by amplifying reference gene primers. Assay used: immunoSEQ multiplex PCR; TCRdb lists only in-frame clones, some missing. Clonal size and the V and J genes are those of that table, whereas D and trimming came from the DNA. Among about 430,000 clones listed, roughly 90% were seen once.

The receptor was isolated from a man younger than 35 with COVID-19, enrolled during active disease. Material: peripheral blood. V and J are TRBV5-4 and TRBJ2-7; 14 bases match TRBD2. The CDR3 here is CASSLGLAGAQGQYF. CDR3 sequence (DNA): TGTGCCAGCAGCCTGGGACTAGCGGGGGCTCAGGGGCAGTACTTC.